This T cell receptor (beta chain) stems from a study of blood T cell repertoires in COVID-19. Overall study: Specimens from acute and convalescent COVID-19 originated in the United States, Italy and Spain.

This clone appeared a few times. The CDR3 consists of 13 residues. V lost 3 bases to trimming and J lost 7 bases; unmatched junction nucleotides: 6. Germline CDR1 and CDR2: DFQATT and SNEGSKA (reference sequence). Original handling: Nucleated cell number was recorded as an estimate derived from reference gene primer amplification. Clones were sequenced by immunoSEQ multiplex PCR, and TCRdb holds only the in-frame ones, with some missing. V, J and clone size are those of that table, while D and trimming were read from the DNA. The sample yields about 60,000 clones, about 91% seen once. This receptor was taken from a woman aged 60-70 years with active COVID-19. The sample consisted of peripheral blood. The V gene is TRBV20-1, the J gene TRBJ1-5, with TRBD1 matching over 7 bases. DNA of the CDR3: TGCAGTGCTAGTAAAGGGGGCAGGCAGCCCCAGCATTTT. As protein: CSASKGGRQPQHF.